This TCR beta chain is drawn from a study of blood T cell repertoires in COVID-19. Seattle patient enrollment occurred during active infection, with longitudinal follow-up thereafter. In the original workflow: Reference gene primer amplification gave nucleated cell count estimates. TCRdb keeps only in-frame clones here, not all; method: immunoSEQ multiplex PCR. V and J calls and clone size are as listed in that table; D and trimming were resolved from the DNA. The data show about 220,000 clones, 82% seen once. Germline V gene lookup returns CDR1 SNHLY and CDR2 FYNNEI. The CDR3 has 14 residues. J was trimmed by 7 bases and V by 6 bases; bases with no gene match: 8. There are many counts of this clone.

The chain couples TRBV2 to TRBJ1-5; 8 bases match TRBD1. The clonotype was recovered from a woman aged 65 to 85 with COVID-19, enrolled during active disease. What was sequenced was peripheral blood. DNA of the CDR3: TGTGCCAGCAGCCCAGGACAGGGTAACCAGCCCCAGCATTTT. Protein sequence: CASSPGQGNQPQHF.